This TCR beta chain was profiled in a study of T cells after yellow fever vaccination. Study-level background: Fractions of limited cellularity were prepared by means of SMART-Seq v4 Ultra Low Input.

TCRdb recomputed calls from the 5' RACE reads with MiXCR, one row per CDR3 protein. The sample includes roughly 310,000 distinct CDR3 sequences, around 4% seen only once; the top ten take around a quarter. This clonotype was detected ten times or more. Its antigen is not known. The study, taken as a whole, reports: Booster sampling recovered most clones from primary vaccination (around 96% CD4, roughly 86% CD8).

CDR1 SGHRS and CDR2 YFSETQ come from the germline V gene. The germline V and J ends were trimmed by 6 bases and 4 bases, with 19 bases remaining between them. The CDR3 spans 15 residues. V gene TRBV5-1 combines with J gene TRBJ2-5; the D call may be TRBD1 or TRBD2 (5 bases each). The clonotype originates from a man younger than 35 who received the YFV17D yellow fever vaccine. The input for sequencing was PBMCs, taken on the day of the yellow fever booster vaccination. The CDR3 sequence: CASKARAGRGETQYF. DNA of the CDR3: TGCGCCAGCAAGGCGCGGGCAGGGCGAGGAGAGACCCAGTACTTC.